This TCR beta chain was observed in a study of breast tumors, draining lymph nodes, adjacent tissues (TCRdb year 2016). About the investigation overall: Breast cancer patients provided tumor, adjacent nontumor tissue and axillary lymph nodes, and the study compared the TCR beta repertoires across these three sources. The study aimed to assess the relationships and possible T-cell exchange between tumor, surrounding tissue and draining lymph node repertoires in human breast cancer.

This clonotype was recorded a few times. Its antigen has not been determined. No much larger clone exists at a distance of one base, and base qualities are not known. The sequencing machine was an Illumina HiSeq 2000. TCR beta chain libraries were generated through multiplex PCR amplification. High-throughput sequencing was used to analyze the amplified TCR beta chain products. TCRdb took the public reads, trimmed them with fastp at Q25, ran MiXCR for clone calling and kept in-frame beta chains. Each entry is one CDR3 protein sequence, shown with its most common DNA and genes. The sample has around 43,000 distinct CDR3 sequences on record, about 23% of them singletons. The biggest ten clones account for 8% of the sample. The junction shows trimming of 5 bases on V and 4 bases on J, and the gene matches do not reach 5 bases of it. For CDR1 and CDR2, the germline V gene (reference sequence) lists LNHDA and SQIVND. The CDR3 measures 14 amino acids from cysteine to phenylalanine. Just the 42-base CDR3 DNA is kept, in frame starting at base 1.

What the authors observed across the whole study: The data were considered consistent with most tumor T cells being derived from the lymph node and subsequently expanding within tumor tissue. The similarity between tumor and nontumor tissue repertoires was significantly greater in luminal-like breast cancer than in basal-like breast cancer. The conclusion that tumor T cells originate in lymph nodes was presented as consistent with a hypothesis rather than as directly demonstrated. Tumor T-cell repertoires showed less diversity than lymph node repertoires and more diversity than nontumor tissue repertoires, and tumor T-cell repertoires showed preferential V and J gene usage.

The specimen sequenced was breast tumor tissue. This chain joins TRBV19 to TRBJ1-1, with TRBD1 matching 9 junction bases. The TCR sequence derives from a female donor with breast cancer. Some clones in this sample may be carry-over from other donors' samples. The bases are TGTGCCAGTAGTCAACAGGGGGCAGGCACTGAAGCTTTCTTT. It is translated as CASSQQGAGTEAFF.